A selection of T cell receptor beta chains follows, all from one sample in a study of blood T cell repertoires in COVID-19. Measured with immunoSEQ multiplex PCR; TCRdb has only the in-frame clones, and not every one. The sample carries some 120,000 clones, 80% to 90% recorded once. Sequences were obtained from peripheral blood. The receptors derive from a man aged 80 or over with active or convalescent COVID-19. Both conserved end residues are part of each CDR3. Each record gives: V gene, D gene, J gene, clone size, CDR3 protein, CDR3 DNA. D genes are given only for firm matches. Size values are once, few and many counts, or a class for expanded clones, and some rows have none.

>TRBV28|TRBD1|TRBJ1-2|NA
CATSLPGQAMGVGDGYTF
TGTGCCACCTCCCTGCCGGGACAGGCCATGGGGGTGGGGGATGGCTACACCTTC
>TRBV28|NA|TRBJ2-7|NA
CASSVGQSYEQYF
TGTGCCAGCAGCGTCGGACAATCCTACGAGCAGTACTTC
>TRBV19|TRBD1|TRBJ2-2|NA
CASSPGQGNTGELFF
TGTGCCAGTAGTCCGGGACAGGGGAACACCGGGGAGCTGTTTTTT
>TRBV28|NA|TRBJ1-5|once
CASSSRGRGNQPQHF
TGTGCCAGCAGTTCAAGGGGAAGGGGCAATCAGCCCCAGCATTTT
>TRBV5-1|NA|TRBJ2-1|NA
CASSWGDRLNEQFF
TGCGCCAGCAGCTGGGGGGACAGACTAAATGAGCAGTTCTTC
>TRBV5-6|NA|TRBJ2-7|NA
CASSPTAGFYEQYF
TGTGCCAGCAGCCCAACGGCGGGATTCTACGAGCAGTACTTC
>TRBV11-2|NA|TRBJ2-1|once
CASSLGPGYNEQFF
TGTGCCAGCAGCTTAGGGCCGGGGTACAATGAGCAGTTCTTC
>TRBV3-1/TRBV3-2|TRBD1|TRBJ2-1|NA
CASSPRGTAEQFF
TGTGCCAGCAGCCCCAGGGGGACGGCTGAGCAGTTCTTC
>TRBV9|TRBD2|TRBJ2-5|few
CASSPETSVSETQYF
TGTGCCAGCAGCCCAGAGACTAGCGTCAGCGAGACCCAGTACTTC
>TRBV4-1|NA|TRBJ2-7|NA
CASSQDRRNSYEQYF
TGCGCCAGCAGCCAAGACCGGAGGAACTCCTACGAGCAGTACTTC
>TRBV19|TRBD1|TRBJ1-5|few
CASGPPDRGNQPQHF
TGTGCCAGTGGGCCCCCGGACAGGGGAAATCAGCCCCAGCATTTT
>TRBV6-2/TRBV6-3|TRBD1|TRBJ1-2|NA
CASSYSSGQTNYGYTF
TGTGCCAGCAGTTACTCGTCGGGACAGACTAACTATGGCTACACCTTC
>TRBV7-7|NA|TRBJ2-3|NA
CASSPRVGSTDTQYF
TGTGCCAGCAGCCCCAGGGTAGGGAGCACAGATACGCAGTATTTT
>TRBV2|NA|TRBJ2-3|NA
CASLRLLPGTDTQYF
TGTGCCAGCTTACGACTTCTCCCTGGCACAGATACGCAGTATTTT
>TRBV9|NA|TRBJ2-3|once
CASSVTGGGSTDTQYF
TGTGCCAGCAGCGTAACCGGTGGGGGGAGCACAGATACGCAGTATTTT
>TRBV19|TRBD1|TRBJ2-1|NA
CASRGTGTYNEQFF
TGTGCCAGTAGGGGGACAGGTACCTACAATGAGCAGTTCTTC
>TRBV19|NA|TRBJ1-6|NA
CASSILEGEALHF
TGTGCCAGTAGTATTTTAGAGGGAGAGGCCCTCCACTTT
>TRBV6-5|NA|TRBJ1-6|NA
CASSRQSGALHF
TGTGCCAGCAGTAGGCAGTCGGGGGCCCTCCACTTT
>TRBV3-1/TRBV3-2|TRBD1|TRBJ2-5|NA
CASSRGQQETQYF
TGTGCCAGCAGCAGGGGACAGCAAGAGACCCAGTACTTC
>TRBV6-5|TRBD1|TRBJ1-4|NA
CASSPTGGWVEKLFF
TGTGCCAGCAGTCCCACAGGGGGCTGGGTTGAAAAACTGTTTTTT
>TRBV5-6|NA|TRBJ1-6|NA
CASSGGGNSPLHF
TGTGCCAGCAGCGGGGGGGGAAATTCACCCCTCCACTTT
>TRBV6-6|NA|TRBJ2-7|NA
CASRHGQGTYEQYF
TGTGCCAGCAGGCATGGCCAGGGGACCTACGAGCAGTACTTC
>TRBV19|NA|TRBJ1-6|NA
CATGGSSYNSPLHF
TGTGCCACCGGAGGAAGCTCCTATAATTCACCCCTCCACTTT
>TRBV7-6|NA|TRBJ2-3|NA
CASSLAPADLVTDTQYF
TGTGCCAGCAGCTTAGCGCCGGCAGATCTAGTCACAGATACGCAGTATTTT
>TRBV5-6|TRBD1|TRBJ1-2|few
CASSRVLDRDYGYTF
TGTGCCAGCAGCAGAGTCCTCGACAGGGATTATGGCTACACCTTC